Listed here is a single T cell receptor beta chain. The target antigen is unknown. This entry is derived from a study of CD8 T cells in ankylosing spondylitis. The CDR3 is made up of 15 amino acids. The germline V gene encodes CDR1 DFQATT and CDR2 SNEGSKA (reference sequence). The ends lost 0 bases at V and 4 bases at J; junction bases unmatched: 6. General observations from the study: Reportedly, disease-linked clones are significantly enriched in ankylosing spondylitis patients' matched synovial fluid. Past research had described some motif variants in reactive arthritis synovial fluid and blood. A motif of roughly 8 highly homologous TCR beta variants was seen as apparently characteristic of ankylosing spondylitis blood.

TCRdb independently ran MiXCR on the 5' RACE reads; one entry per CDR3 protein. This table has fewer than 750,000 distinct CDR3 sequences, around 17% appearing once. The TCR originated in a male donor with ankylosing spondylitis. The J gene is TRBJ2-7, the V gene TRBV20-1; 10 bases map to TRBD2. The specimen sequenced was blood, either unsorted or a sorted T cell fraction (not recorded which). The CDR3 is CSARDRASGGYEQYF. CDR3 coding DNA: TGCAGTGCTAGAGATCGGGCTAGCGGGGGATACGAGCAGTACTTC.